This T cell receptor (beta chain) was recovered during a study of tissue T cells after allogeneic stem cell transplantation. Whole-study results and caveats: Motif-based clustering found tissue-specific repertoire signatures shared across patients, though few clones were shared. Anatomically similar tissues had similar TCR repertoires within each patient. Alloreactivity or antigen specificity of tissue TCRs was not determined; some clones might be host cells. In patients and mice, blood and spleen missed much of tissue repertoire.

As concerns this clone: Its target is unknown. Genes and germline are mouse. Read sequence stops 1 residue before the CDR3 end, and the germline J gene provides the missing end. Other DNA sequences in this sample translate to the same CDR3.

V shed 0 bases and J shed 0 bases, with 5 bases lying between them. CDR3 length equals 14 residues. Germline V CDR1 and CDR2: FNHDT, SITEND (reference sequence). Sequenced by immunoSEQ multiplex PCR; TCRdb stores in-frame clones only, minus some. The sample lists roughly 50,000 clones; around 69% were seen once. Specimen: sorted cells pooled from one or two spleens. This sequence was found in a pool of C57BL/6 mice in good health. The chain combines TRBV19 with TRBJ2-4; D not certain. CDR3 sequence reads: CASSIGGSQNTLYF. The CDR3 bases that were read are TGTGCCAGCAGTATAGGTGGTAGTCAAAACACCTTGTAC.